This T cell receptor beta chain was identified during a study of blood T cell repertoires in COVID-19. The wider study: COVID-19 samples collected from the United States, Italy and Spain covered acute and convalescent phases. The cDNA or gDNA used as material had been derived from T cells, B-cell-depleted T cells, or PBMCs.

Germline V gene data show CDR1 as SGHRS and CDR2 as YFSETQ. There are 15 residues in the CDR3. Trimming took 2 bases from V and 7 from J, leaving 16 bases between them. Original processing notes: Reference gene primer amplification gave nucleated cell count estimates. The method was immunoSEQ multiplex PCR; TCRdb's version includes in-frame clones alone and lacks a portion of them. Clone size and V and J calls were adopted from that table, with D and trimming inferred from the DNA. The sample contains more than 20,000 clones, about nine tenths of which appear only once. Sequenced: peripheral blood. This TCR came from a human donor in a cohort sampled during active COVID-19. This rearrangement joins TRBV5-1 to TRBJ1-5; D may be TRBD1 (5 bases). The chain's CDR3 is CASSFDGGELQPQHF. The CDR3 DNA reads TGCGCCAGCAGCTTTGACGGGGGGGAACTCCAGCCCCAGCATTTT.